The clone carrying this T cell receptor (beta chain) appeared many times. The data belong to a study of identical twins. TCRdb reanalysed the 5' RACE reads using MiXCR and keeps one entry per CDR3 protein. Seen here are about 460,000 distinct CDR3 sequences, more than 13% observed once, and the top ten hold approximately 0.52%. These same records also appear under a second study, on yellow fever vaccine responses in identical twins.

This TCR came from a woman between 18 and 29 years old in good health. The sample consisted of CD4+ T cells sorted from blood.

The CDR3 coding sequence is TGTGCCAGCAGCCGGACAGGGATGAACACCGGGGAGCTGTTTTTT. Translated, it gives CASSRTGMNTGELFF. J is TRBJ2-2 and V is TRBV11-1; the match to TRBD1 covers 8 bases. The CDR3 totals 15 residues. V shed 5 bases and J 1 base; nucleotides not matched to a gene: 3. CDR1 and CDR2 (germline): SGHAT, FQDESV (reference sequence).